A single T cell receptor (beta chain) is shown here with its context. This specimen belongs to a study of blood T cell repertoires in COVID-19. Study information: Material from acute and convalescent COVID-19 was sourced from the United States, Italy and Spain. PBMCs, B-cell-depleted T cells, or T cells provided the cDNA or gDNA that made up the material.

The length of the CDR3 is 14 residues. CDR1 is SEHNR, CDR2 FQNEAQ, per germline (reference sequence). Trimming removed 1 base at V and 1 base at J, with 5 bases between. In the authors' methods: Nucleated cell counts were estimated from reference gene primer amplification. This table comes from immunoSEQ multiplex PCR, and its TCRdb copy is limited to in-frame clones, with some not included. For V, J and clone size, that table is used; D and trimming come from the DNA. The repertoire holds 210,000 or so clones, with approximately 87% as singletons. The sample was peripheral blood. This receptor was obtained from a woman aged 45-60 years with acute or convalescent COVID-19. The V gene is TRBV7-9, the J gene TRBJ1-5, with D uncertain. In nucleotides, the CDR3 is TGTGCCAGCAGCTTAGTACAGAGCAATCAGCCCCAGCATTTT. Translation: CASSLVQSNQPQHF.